This TCR beta chain came from a study of blood T cell repertoires in COVID-19. Study summary: PBMCs, B-cell-depleted T cells, or T cells provided the cDNA or gDNA that made up the material.

In the authors' methods: The authors estimated nucleated cell counts from reference gene primer amplification. Profiling relied on immunoSEQ multiplex PCR, and the TCRdb table lists in-frame clones only, not all of them. V and J calls and clone size come straight from that table; D and trimming were deduced from the DNA. Here the sample spans about 110,000 clones, more than 80% being singletons. The V gene end was trimmed by 3 bases and the J gene end by 2 bases; junction bases not matched to a gene: 6. Germline V gene lookup returns CDR1 DFQATT and CDR2 SNEGSKA (reference sequence). This CDR3 is 14 amino acids long.

The clonotype originates from a woman aged 55-70 years with acute or convalescent COVID-19. The chain recombines TRBV20-1 with TRBJ2-7, with 8 bases aligning to TRBD1. The sample was peripheral blood. Written as DNA, the CDR3 is TGCAGTGCTAGTTCCGGGACAGGAGCCTACGAGCAGTACTTC. Encoded protein: CSASSGTGAYEQYF.